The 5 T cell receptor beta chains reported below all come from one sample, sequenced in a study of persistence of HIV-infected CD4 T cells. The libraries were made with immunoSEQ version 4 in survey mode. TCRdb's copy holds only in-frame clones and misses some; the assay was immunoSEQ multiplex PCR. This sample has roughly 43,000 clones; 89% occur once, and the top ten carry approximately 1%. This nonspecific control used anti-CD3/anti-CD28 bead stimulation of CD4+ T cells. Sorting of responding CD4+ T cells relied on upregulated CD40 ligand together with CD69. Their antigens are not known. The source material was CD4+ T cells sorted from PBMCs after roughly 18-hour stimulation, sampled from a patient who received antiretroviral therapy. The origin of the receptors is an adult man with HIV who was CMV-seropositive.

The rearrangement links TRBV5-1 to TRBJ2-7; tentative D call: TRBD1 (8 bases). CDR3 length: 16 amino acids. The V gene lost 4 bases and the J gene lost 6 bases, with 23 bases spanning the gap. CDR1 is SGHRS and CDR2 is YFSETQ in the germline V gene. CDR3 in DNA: TGCGCCAGCAGCATGGGAGGGGGACAGGTCCCTCTCGAGCAGTACTTC. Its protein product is CASSMGGGQVPLEQYF.

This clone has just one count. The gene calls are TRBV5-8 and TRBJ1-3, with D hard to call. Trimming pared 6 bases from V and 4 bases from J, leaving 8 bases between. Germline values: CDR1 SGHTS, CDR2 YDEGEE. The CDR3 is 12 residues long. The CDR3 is CASTESGNTIYF. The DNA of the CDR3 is TGTGCCAGCACCGAATCAGGAAACACCATATATTTT. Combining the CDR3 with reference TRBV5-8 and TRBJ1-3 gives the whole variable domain EAGVTQSPTHLIKTRGQQATLRCSPISGHTSVYWYQQALGLGLQFLLWYDEGEERNRGNFPPRFSGRQFPNYSSELNVNALELEDSALYLCASTESGNTIYFGEGSWLTVV.

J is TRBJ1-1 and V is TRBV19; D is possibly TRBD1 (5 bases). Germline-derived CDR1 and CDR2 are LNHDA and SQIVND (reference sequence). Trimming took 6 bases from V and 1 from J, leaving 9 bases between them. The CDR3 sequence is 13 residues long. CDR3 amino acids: CASSKTANTEAFF. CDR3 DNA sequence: TGTGCCAGTAGCAAGACAGCGAACACTGAAGCTTTCTTT.

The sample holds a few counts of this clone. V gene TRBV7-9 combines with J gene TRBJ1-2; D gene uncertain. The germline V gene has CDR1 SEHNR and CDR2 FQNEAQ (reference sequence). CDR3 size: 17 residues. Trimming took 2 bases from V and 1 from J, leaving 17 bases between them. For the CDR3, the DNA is TGTGCCAGCAGCTTAAGTCAAACAGCCGAGATTAACTATGGCTACACCTTC. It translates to CASSLSQTAEINYGYTF. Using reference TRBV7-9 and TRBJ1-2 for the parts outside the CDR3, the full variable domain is DTGVSQNPRHKITKRGQNVTFRCDPISEHNRLYWYRQTLGQGPEFLTYFQNEAQLEKSRLLSDRFSAERPKGSFSTLEIQRTEQGDSAMYLCASSLSQTAEINYGYTFGSGTRLTVV.

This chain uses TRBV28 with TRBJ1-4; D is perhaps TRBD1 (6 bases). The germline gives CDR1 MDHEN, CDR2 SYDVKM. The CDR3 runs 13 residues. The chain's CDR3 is CATNGGRHEKLFF. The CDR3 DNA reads TGTGCGACCAACGGGGGGCGACATGAAAAACTGTTTTTT.